This TCR beta chain was observed in a study of cytomegalovirus exposure and HLA in healthy donors. Study-level points and caveats: Immune exposure information comprised only CMV serostatus.

In its sample, this clone was seen once. The target antigen is unknown. The primer mix had 60 Vbeta and 13 Jbeta primers. Clones were sequenced by immunoSEQ multiplex PCR, and TCRdb holds only the in-frame ones, with some missing. The data show about 150,000 clones, with 75% seen just once and over 6% held by the top ten. V gave up 4 bases and J gave up 7 bases; unmatched junction bases: 3. The CDR3 covers 13 residues. CDR1 is SGHRS, CDR2 YFSETQ, per germline. The specimen sequenced was PBMCs. The receptor comes from a young man in good health and CMV-seronegative. The chain recombines TRBV5-1 with TRBJ1-4; 8 bases are a match to TRBD1. The CDR3 sequence is CASSITGGEKLFF. CDR3 DNA: TGCGCCAGCAGCATTACAGGGGGTGAAAAACTGTTTTTT.